These 8 T cell receptor beta chains originate from one sample sequenced in a study of monozygotic twins with inflammatory bowel disease. TCRdb reprocessed the 5' RACE reads and reports one entry per CDR3 protein, with no DNA. In total, the table holds about 440,000 distinct CDR3 sequences. Material for sequencing was blood. These receptors all come from a human donor with ulcerative colitis or Crohn's disease, or a healthy co-twin of an affected twin (not recorded which).

This chain uses TRBV20-1 with TRBJ2-1; the TRBD1 assignment by TCRdb is unverifiable without DNA. CDR1 is DFQATT, CDR2 SNEGSKA, per germline (reference sequence). This CDR3 region has 14 residues. The chain's CDR3 is CSASRDNSYNEQFF.

The chain has TRBV12-3 or TRBV12-4 and TRBJ2-3. This CDR3 comprises 13 residues. This chain's CDR3 is CASSSPRTDTQYF.

This chain links TRBV15 with TRBJ2-4. CDR3 length: 14 residues. Germline CDR1 and CDR2: LNHNV and YYDKDF (reference sequence). CDR3 loop: CATSREGAKNIQYF.

This sequence joins TRBV19 and TRBJ1-4; checking the TCRdb D call of TRBD1 is not possible without DNA. CDR3 length: 15 residues. CDR1 is LNHDA and CDR2 is SQIVND in the germline V gene (reference sequence). The chain's CDR3 is CASCTGIATNEKLFF.

The chain recombines TRBV7-3 with TRBJ2-2; TCRdb indicates TRBD2, and absent DNA this call remains unverified. Germline CDR1 SGHTA, CDR2 FQGTGA. This CDR3 has 13 amino acids. This CDR3 is CASSKGPSGELFF.

The gene calls are TRBV9 and TRBJ2-7; with no DNA, the TCRdb D assignment of TRBD1 cannot be verified. CDR1 and CDR2 from the germline V gene are SGDLS and YYNGEE. There are 17 residues in the CDR3. The CDR3: CASSFTAGTPNSYEQYF.

CDR3: CASSQEGQGSAGGPADTQYF. The gene calls are TRBV4-1 and TRBJ2-3; TCRdb proposes TRBD1, but this gene call is untestable without DNA. Germline CDR1 is MGHRA and CDR2 is YSYEKL. The CDR3 consists of 20 residues.

CDR3 region: CARGGSNTEAFF. V usage is TRBV5-1 and J usage is TRBJ1-1; TCRdb's assignment of TRBD1 cannot be checked, as there is no DNA. This CDR3 comprises 12 residues. Germline CDR1 and CDR2: SGHRS and YFSETQ.